This TCR beta chain stems from a study of T-cell memory formation after mild COVID-19. This clonotype was counted a few times. TCRdb passed the 5' RACE reads through MiXCR, listing each CDR3 protein once. The table lists 400,000 to 500,000 distinct CDR3 sequences, 15% to 20% of them singletons. Germline V gives CDR1 SGDLS, CDR2 YYNGEE. V was pared by 1 base and J by 7 bases, with 8 bases between. The CDR3 is made up of 13 amino acids. This TCR derives from an adult woman who had mild COVID-19 (a few samples of this study predate the infection). Cell type and time point are not known. V and J are TRBV9 and TRBJ2-2; tentative D call: TRBD2 (6 bases). Sequencing was performed on PBMCs or a T cell subset sorted from them (not recorded which). Here the CDR3 DNA reads TGTGCCAGCAGCGTATTAGCGGACGGGGAGCTGTTTTTT. Amino acid sequence: CASSVLADGELFF.